This record covers a single TCR beta chain. PCR used 60 Vbeta primers and 13 Jbeta primers. Clones were sequenced by immunoSEQ multiplex PCR, and TCRdb holds only the in-frame ones, with some missing. The data hold approximately 180,000 clones, with roughly four fifths observed a single time. The data stem from a study of cytomegalovirus exposure and HLA in healthy donors. The TCR sequence derives from a man aged 18-30 years in good health and CMV-seronegative. The sample consisted of PBMCs.

This CDR3 reads CASSPGTGELFF. The CDR3 bases are TGCGCCAGCAGCCCAGGGACCGGGGAGCTGTTTTTT. The rearrangement links TRBV5-1 to TRBJ2-2; D perhaps matches TRBD1 (5 bases). This CDR3 has 12 amino acids. Trimming took 4 bases from V and 5 from J, leaving 6 bases between them. In germline, CDR1 is SGHRS, CDR2 YFSETQ.